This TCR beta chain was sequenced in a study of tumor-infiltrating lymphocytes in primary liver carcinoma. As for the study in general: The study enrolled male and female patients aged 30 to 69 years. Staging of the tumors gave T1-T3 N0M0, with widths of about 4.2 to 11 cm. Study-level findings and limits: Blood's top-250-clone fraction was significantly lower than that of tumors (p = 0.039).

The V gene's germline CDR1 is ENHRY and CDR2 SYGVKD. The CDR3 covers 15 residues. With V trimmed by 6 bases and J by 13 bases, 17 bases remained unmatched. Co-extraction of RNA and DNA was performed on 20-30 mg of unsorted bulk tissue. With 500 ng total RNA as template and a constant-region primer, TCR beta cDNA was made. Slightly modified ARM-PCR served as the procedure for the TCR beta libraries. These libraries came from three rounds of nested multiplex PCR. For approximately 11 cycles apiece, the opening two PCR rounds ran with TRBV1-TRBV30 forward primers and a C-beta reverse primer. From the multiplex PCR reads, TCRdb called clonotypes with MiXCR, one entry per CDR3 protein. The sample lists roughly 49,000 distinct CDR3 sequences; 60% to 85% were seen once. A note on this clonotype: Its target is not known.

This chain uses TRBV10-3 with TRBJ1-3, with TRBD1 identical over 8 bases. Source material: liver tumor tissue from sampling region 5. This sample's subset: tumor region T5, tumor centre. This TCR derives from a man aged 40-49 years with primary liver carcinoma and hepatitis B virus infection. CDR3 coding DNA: TGTGCCATCAGAGAACCAGGACAGGGACGAAACGCAATATATTTT. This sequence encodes CAIREPGQGRNAIYF.